This T cell receptor (beta chain) came from a study of T cells in Graves' hyperthyroidism and ophthalmopathy. This clonotype was observed many times. Antigen unknown. Stable disease denoted Graves' hyperthyroidism without ophthalmopathy progression within 18 months. Those with hyperthyroidism were 18 to 65 years old, newly diagnosed, and ill for under 2 months. Exclusion followed for patients with uncontrolled infection, other autoimmune disease, pregnancy or lactation. The TCR beta CDR3 regions underwent amplification using RNA transcripts as the source. TCR CDR3 underwent first-round RT-PCR with the HTBI primer set. TCRdb used MiXCR to reprocess the multiplex PCR reads, holding one entry per CDR3 protein. The sample comprises 200,000 to 250,000 distinct CDR3 sequences, approximately 17% of which are singletons, and 50% rests with the top ten. The CDR3 extends over 14 amino acids. V shed 8 bases, J shed 5 bases, and the junction held 13 bases outside the gene matches. Germline loops: CDR1 DFQATT, CDR2 SNEGSKA (reference sequence).

Study observations and caveats: Stable hyperthyroidism was told apart from ophthalmopathy by a model built on 13 V-J features.

This TCR came from a man aged 45-65 years with Graves' hyperthyroidism. The chain recombines TRBV20-1 with TRBJ2-5, with 8 positions matching TRBD1. Input material: blood. DNA of the CDR3: TGCAGTACCCCTGAGACAGGGGTTGCGGAGACCCAGTACTTC. Translation: CSTPETGVAETQYF.